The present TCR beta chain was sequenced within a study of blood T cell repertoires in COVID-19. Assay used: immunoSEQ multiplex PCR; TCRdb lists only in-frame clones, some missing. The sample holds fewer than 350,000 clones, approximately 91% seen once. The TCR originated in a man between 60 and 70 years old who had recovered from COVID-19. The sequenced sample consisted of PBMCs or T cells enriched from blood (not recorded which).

CDR3 in DNA: TGTGCCAGCAGACCTGGGACAAGCATACAAGAGACCCAGTACTTC. It encodes CASRPGTSIQETQYF. This chain links TRBV27 with TRBJ2-5; possible D gene TRBD1, 6 bases. CDR3 length equals 15 residues. The germline V and J ends were trimmed by 6 bases and 2 bases, with 16 bases remaining between them. Germline CDR1 MNHEY, CDR2 SMNVEV (reference sequence).